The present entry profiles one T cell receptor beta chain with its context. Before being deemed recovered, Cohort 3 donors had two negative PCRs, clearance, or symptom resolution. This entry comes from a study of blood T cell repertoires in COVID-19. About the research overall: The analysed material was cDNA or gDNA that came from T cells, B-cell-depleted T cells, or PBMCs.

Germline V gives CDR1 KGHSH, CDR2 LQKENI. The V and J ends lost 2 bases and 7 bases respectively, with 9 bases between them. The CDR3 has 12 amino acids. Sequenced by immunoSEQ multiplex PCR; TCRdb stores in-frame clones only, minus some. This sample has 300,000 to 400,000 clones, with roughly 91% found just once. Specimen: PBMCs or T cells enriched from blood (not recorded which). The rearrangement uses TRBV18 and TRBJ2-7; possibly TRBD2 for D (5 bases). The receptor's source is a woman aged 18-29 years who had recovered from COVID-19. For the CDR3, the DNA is TGTGCCAGCTCACCATTCCGAGGGGAGCAGTACTTC. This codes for CASSPFRGEQYF.